Listed here are 3 T cell receptor beta chains from one sample, sequenced in a study of blood T cell repertoires in COVID-19. Repertoires were generated with immunoSEQ multiplex PCR, while TCRdb's copy carries only in-frame clones and drops some. The profile covers 150,000 to 170,000 clones, with around 79% appearing a single time and approximately 1.8% taken by the ten largest. The source material was peripheral blood. The receptors come from an elderly man with acute or convalescent COVID-19.

J is TRBJ2-1 and V is TRBV27; tentatively, D is TRBD1 (5 bases). Germline CDR1 reads MNHEY; CDR2 reads SMNVEV (reference sequence). The CDR3 runs 15 residues. Trimming took off 8 bases at V and 2 bases at J, with 16 bases between the two ends. The CDR3 is CASLADRGAYNEQFF. The CDR3 DNA is TGTGCCAGCCTCGCTGACAGAGGCGCCTACAATGAGCAGTTCTTC.

The chain has TRBV5-6 and TRBJ1-2; a weak D match, TRBD1 (5 bases). CDR3 length: 11 amino acids. CDR1 SGHDT and CDR2 YYEEEE come from the germline V gene. V lost 6 bases, J lost 8 bases, and 11 bases lay in between. The CDR3: CASTREGGYTF. CDR3 DNA: TGTGCCAGCACCAGGGAGGGGGGCTACACCTTC.

V gene TRBV9 combines with J gene TRBJ1-6; D possibly corresponds to TRBD1 (6 bases). The CDR3 covers 14 residues. Per germline, CDR1 SGDLS and CDR2 YYNGEE. With 0 bases removed from V and 8 bases from J, the gap between germline ends came to 9 bases. This chain's CDR3 is CASSVGAGDSPLHF. CDR3 sequence (DNA): TGTGCCAGCAGCGTAGGTGCAGGGGATTCACCCCTCCACTTT.